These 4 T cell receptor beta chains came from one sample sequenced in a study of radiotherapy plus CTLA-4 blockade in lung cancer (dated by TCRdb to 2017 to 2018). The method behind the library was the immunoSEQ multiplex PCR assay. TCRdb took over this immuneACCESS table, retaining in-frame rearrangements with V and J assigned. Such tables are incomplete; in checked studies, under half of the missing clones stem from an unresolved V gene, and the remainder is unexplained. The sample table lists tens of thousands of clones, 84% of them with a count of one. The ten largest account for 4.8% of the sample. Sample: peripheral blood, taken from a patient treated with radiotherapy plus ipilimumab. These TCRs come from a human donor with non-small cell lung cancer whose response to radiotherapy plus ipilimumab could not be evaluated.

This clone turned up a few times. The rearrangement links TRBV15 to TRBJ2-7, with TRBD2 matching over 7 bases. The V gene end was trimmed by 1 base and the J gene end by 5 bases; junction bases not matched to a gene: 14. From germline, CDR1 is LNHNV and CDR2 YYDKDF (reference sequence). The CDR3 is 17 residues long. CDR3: CATSRGGLRRELNEQYF. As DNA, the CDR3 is TGTGCCACCAGCAGAGGGGGGTTGAGGCGGGAGTTGAACGAGCAGTACTTC.

The CDR3 here is CASSQDPGSAVYGYTF. Written as DNA, the CDR3 is TGCGCCAGCAGCCAAGACCCCGGGTCTGCCGTCTATGGCTACACCTTC. The chain links TRBV4-1 to TRBJ1-2; D call uncertain. Looked up from germline, CDR1 is MGHRA and CDR2 is YSYEKL. CDR3 length: 16 amino acids. The V end lost 0 bases, the J end lost 4 bases, and 15 bases lay between the germline ends.

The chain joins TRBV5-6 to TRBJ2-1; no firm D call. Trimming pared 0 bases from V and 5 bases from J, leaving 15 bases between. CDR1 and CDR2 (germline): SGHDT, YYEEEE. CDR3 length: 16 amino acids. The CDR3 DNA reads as TGTGCCAGCAGCTTGGGAACAGTCGGTACCGACAATGAGCAGTTCTTC. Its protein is CASSLGTVGTDNEQFF.

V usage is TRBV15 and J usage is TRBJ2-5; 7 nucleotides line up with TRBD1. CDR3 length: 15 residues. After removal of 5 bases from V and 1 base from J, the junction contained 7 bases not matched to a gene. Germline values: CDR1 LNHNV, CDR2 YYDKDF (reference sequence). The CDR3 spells CATSASGTAQETQYF. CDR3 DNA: TGTGCCACCAGCGCTTCCGGGACAGCCCAAGAGACCCAGTACTTC.